These T cell receptor beta chains were read from a single sample in a study of blood T cell repertoires in COVID-19. The data were produced by immunoSEQ multiplex PCR, yet TCRdb's version contains in-frame clones alone and is incomplete. The sample carries 65,000 or so clones, 82% recorded once. The sample comprised peripheral blood. Every receptor here comes from a man in his fifties or sixties with acute or convalescent COVID-19. CDR3s include the opening cysteine and the closing phenylalanine or tryptophan. The D gene is left open where the match is weak. Not every row has a clone size; where given, it reads once, few, many or a size class.

clone size: .; D gene: .; J gene: TRBJ2-7; V gene: TRBV5-1; CDR3 protein: CASSLAIGFGTYEQYF; CDR3 DNA: TGCGCCAGCAGCTTGGCAATAGGATTCGGGACCTACGAGCAGTACTTC
clone size: .; D gene: .; J gene: TRBJ2-2; V gene: TRBV12-3/TRBV12-4; CDR3 protein: CASTYTGGELFF; CDR3 DNA: TGTGCCAGCACATATACAGGCGGGGAGCTGTTTTTT
clone size: .; D gene: TRBD1; J gene: TRBJ2-7; V gene: TRBV11-2; CDR3 protein: CASSWDRLSYEQYF; CDR3 DNA: TGTGCCAGCAGCTGGGACAGGTTGTCCTACGAGCAGTACTTC
clone size: few; D gene: TRBD1; J gene: TRBJ1-5; V gene: TRBV30; CDR3 protein: CAWSVPGTGQPQHF; CDR3 DNA: TGTGCCTGGAGTGTACCCGGGACAGGTCAGCCCCAGCATTTT
clone size: .; D gene: .; J gene: TRBJ1-4; V gene: TRBV12-5; CDR3 protein: CASGHGLPEDEKLFF; CDR3 DNA: TGTGCTAGTGGCCACGGACTTCCGGAAGATGAAAAACTGTTTTTT
clone size: .; D gene: .; J gene: TRBJ2-7; V gene: TRBV5-1; CDR3 protein: CASSFSPPGTYEQYF; CDR3 DNA: TGCGCCAGCAGCTTTTCCCCCCCAGGTACCTACGAGCAGTACTTC
clone size: .; D gene: .; J gene: TRBJ1-1; V gene: TRBV7-9; CDR3 protein: CASSPGGYTEAFF; CDR3 DNA: TGTGCCAGCAGCCCCGGGGGGTACACTGAAGCTTTCTTT
clone size: .; D gene: .; J gene: TRBJ1-6; V gene: TRBV30; CDR3 protein: CAWASGTHNSPLHF; CDR3 DNA: TGTGCCTGGGCTTCCGGGACTCATAATTCACCCCTCCACTTT
clone size: .; D gene: .; J gene: TRBJ1-1; V gene: TRBV6-1; CDR3 protein: CASSEFFWLALNTEAFF; CDR3 DNA: TGTGCCAGCAGTGAATTTTTTTGGTTGGCCCTGAACACTGAAGCTTTCTTT
clone size: .; D gene: TRBD1; J gene: TRBJ1-1; V gene: TRBV19; CDR3 protein: CASSRDRVSAEAFF; CDR3 DNA: TGTGCCAGTAGTAGGGACAGGGTCTCTGCTGAAGCTTTCTTT
clone size: .; D gene: .; J gene: TRBJ1-1; V gene: TRBV19; CDR3 protein: CASGTRGTEAFF; CDR3 DNA: TGTGCCAGTGGAACAAGGGGGACTGAAGCTTTCTTT
clone size: few; D gene: .; J gene: TRBJ2-5; V gene: TRBV5-8; CDR3 protein: CASSMDVTRETQYF; CDR3 DNA: TGTGCCAGCAGCATGGACGTGACAAGGGAGACCCAGTACTTC
clone size: .; D gene: .; J gene: TRBJ2-5; V gene: TRBV5-1; CDR3 protein: CASSPGTTGGTQYF; CDR3 DNA: TGCGCCAGCAGCCCCGGGACTACAGGGGGGACCCAGTACTTC
clone size: .; D gene: .; J gene: TRBJ2-1; V gene: TRBV19; CDR3 protein: CASSKAGLYNEQFF; CDR3 DNA: TGTGCCAGTAGTAAGGCGGGCCTTTACAATGAGCAGTTCTTC
clone size: .; D gene: TRBD2; J gene: TRBJ2-5; V gene: TRBV18; CDR3 protein: CASSPGQRGEETQYF; CDR3 DNA: TGTGCCAGCTCTCCAGGCCAGCGGGGAGAAGAGACCCAGTACTTC